This TCR beta chain was observed in a study of T cells in Graves' hyperthyroidism and ophthalmopathy. Germline lookup yields CDR1 DFQATT and CDR2 SNEGSKA (reference sequence). V was pared by 4 bases and J by 2 bases, with 16 bases between. The CDR3 is 15 amino acids. Amplification targeted TCR beta CDR3 regions from RNA transcripts. An initial round of RT-PCR targeting the TCR CDR3 relied on the HTBI primer set. TCRdb itself ran the multiplex PCR reads through MiXCR, one entry per CDR3 protein. The sample yields approximately 150,000 distinct CDR3 sequences, around 8.9% seen once. Blood sampling occurred at first hyperthyroidism diagnosis, ahead of any ophthalmopathy symptoms.

The V gene is TRBV20-1, the J gene TRBJ2-3; D gene ambiguous. The clonotype originates from a woman aged 18-35 years with Graves' hyperthyroidism that later progressed to Graves' ophthalmopathy. Input material: blood. CDR3 sequence: CSATKSRTTTDTQYF. The CDR3 DNA is TGCAGTGCTACAAAGTCCCGAACCACCACAGATACGCAGTATTTT.